Following are 7 T cell receptor beta chains from one sample sequenced in a study of naive and memory T cell subsets. Two oligonucleotides, mixed equimolar, formed the beta constant-region primer covering TRBC1 and TRBC2. One entry per CDR3 protein, called by TCRdb with MiXCR from the UMI-ligation and nested PCR reads. This table has roughly 98,000 distinct CDR3 sequences, approximately 6.5% appearing once. The specimen was central memory CD4+ T cells from blood. The receptors stem from a human donor in good health.

This clonotype was recorded many times. The chain employs TRBV30 and TRBJ1-5; no firm D call. Trimming removed 3 bases from V and 0 bases from J, with 6 bases in between. This CDR3 is 13 amino acids long. Looked up from germline, CDR1 is GTSNPN and CDR2 is SVGIG (reference sequence). The CDR3 sequence is CAWSYSSNQPQHF. The CDR3 bases are TGTGCCTGGAGCTACAGTAGCAATCAGCCCCAGCATTTT.

This sequence joins TRBV11-2 and TRBJ2-5; D is possibly TRBD2 (7 bases). V lost 5 bases and J 5 bases, leaving 21 bases between the germline ends. Germline V gives CDR1 SGHAT, CDR2 FQNNGV. CDR3 length: 16 amino acids. The CDR3 nucleotides read TGTGCCAGCAGCCGTAGTACTACAGGGCGGGAGGAGACCCAGTACTTC. Translated: CASSRSTTGREETQYF.

This clonotype appeared a few times. The chain uses TRBV6-2 or TRBV6-3 and TRBJ2-5; weak D call: TRBD1 (5 bases). Germline CDR1 reads MNHEY; CDR2 reads SVGEGT. V lost 2 bases and J 1 base, leaving 11 bases between the germline ends. This CDR3 has 15 residues. The CDR3 is CASSYVGAVQETQYF. CDR3 in DNA: TGTGCCAGCAGTTACGTTGGGGCGGTCCAAGAGACCCAGTACTTC.

The table lists this clonotype with many counts. This chain connects TRBV2 to TRBJ2-7; 12 bases map to TRBD2. The length of the CDR3 is 15 residues. V gave up 7 bases and J gave up 4 bases; unmatched junction bases: 8. Germline V gene data show CDR1 as SNHLY and CDR2 as FYNNEI. CDR3 bases: TGTGCCAGCAAACGTCGACTAGCGGGGGAGTACGAGCAGTACTTC. This encodes CASKRRLAGEYEQYF.

The genes are TRBV5-6 and TRBJ2-5, with no clear D. This CDR3 contains 15 residues. V was shortened by 1 base and J by 7 bases, with 17 bases between the two germline ends. The V gene's germline CDR1 is SGHDT and CDR2 YYEEEE. CDR3 nucleotide sequence: TGTGCCAGCAGCTTGTTTGGGTCGAACCGGAGGACCCAGTACTTC. It yields the protein CASSLFGSNRRTQYF.

The J gene is TRBJ2-7, the V gene TRBV20-1, with TRBD1 matching 8 bases. The junction had 12 bases not matched to a gene; V was cut back by 6 bases and J by 2 bases. The CDR3 spans 15 residues. Germline V gene lookup returns CDR1 DFQATT and CDR2 SNEGSKA (reference sequence). This chain's CDR3 is CSAPLLGQGTYEQYF. Written as DNA, the CDR3 is TGCAGTGCCCCCCTCCTAGGACAGGGAACCTACGAGCAGTACTTC.

This clonotype was seen repeatedly, ten times or more. In DNA form, the CDR3 reads TGCGCCAGCAGCCAAGACCATATAGTCGGGGGGGTCACCGGGGAGCTGTTTTTT. This sequence encodes CASSQDHIVGGVTGELFF. The V gene is TRBV4-3, the J gene TRBJ2-2; 8 nucleotides agree with TRBD2. V gave up 0 bases and J gave up 4 bases; unmatched junction bases: 10. The germline gives CDR1 LGHNA, CDR2 YSLEER. This CDR3 comprises 18 residues.